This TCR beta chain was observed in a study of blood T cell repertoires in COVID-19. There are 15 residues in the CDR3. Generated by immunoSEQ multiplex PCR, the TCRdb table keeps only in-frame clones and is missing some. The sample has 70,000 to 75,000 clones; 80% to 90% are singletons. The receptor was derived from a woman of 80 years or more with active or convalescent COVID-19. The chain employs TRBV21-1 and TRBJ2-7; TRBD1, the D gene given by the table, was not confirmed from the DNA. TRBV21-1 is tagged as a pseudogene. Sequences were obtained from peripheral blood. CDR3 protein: CASRFRDRSTYEQYF. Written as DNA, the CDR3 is TGTGCCAGCAGATTCCGGGACAGGAGTACCTACGAGCAGTACTTC.